A single sample gave rise to the 26 T cell receptor beta chains below, sequenced in a study of blood T cell repertoires in COVID-19. TCRdb's copy holds only in-frame clones and misses some; the assay was immunoSEQ multiplex PCR. The repertoire holds about 220,000 clones, with 85% as singletons. The source material was peripheral blood. The receptor source for this set is a man aged 50 to 60 who had recovered from COVID-19.

This chain joins TRBV23-1 and TRBJ1-5, with unresolved D. TRBV23-1 belongs to the ORF category, with a function that is uncertain. V dropped 0 bases and J dropped 0 bases, with 21 bases sitting between them. The CDR3 extends over 20 amino acids. Here the CDR3 DNA reads TGCGCCAGCAGTCAATCTGAGTTAACCGAAGCCCAAAATAGCAATCAGCCCCAGCATTTT. Its translation: CASSQSELTEAQNSNQPQHF.

The chain is built from TRBV6-5 and TRBJ1-3, with D perhaps TRBD1 (6 bases). The CDR3 is 15 residues long. V dropped 6 bases and J dropped 0 bases, with 12 bases sitting between them. Germline V gene sequence: CDR1 MNHEY, CDR2 SVGAGI. The CDR3 region is CASRPDRSSGNTIYF. CDR3 sequence (DNA): TGTGCCAGCAGACCAGACAGGAGCTCTGGAAACACCATATATTTT.

The J gene is TRBJ2-5, the V gene TRBV7-2; 14 bases are shared with TRBD2. The germline V gene encodes CDR1 SGHTA and CDR2 FQGNSA. V shed 4 bases, J shed 5 bases, and the junction held 6 bases outside the gene matches. CDR3 length: 16 residues. The CDR3 is CASSSRTSGRRETQYF. DNA for the CDR3: TGTGCCAGCAGCTCCAGGACTAGCGGGAGGAGGGAGACCCAGTACTTC.

This clone was found a few times. This chain joins TRBV30 and TRBJ2-3; TRBD2 might be the D (5 bases). V shed 0 bases and J shed 5 bases, with 12 bases lying between them. The CDR3 covers 14 residues. Germline CDR1 is GTSNPN and CDR2 is SVGIG (reference sequence). The DNA for the CDR3 is TGTGCCTGGAGTGTGGGAGCCGGTAGAGATACGCAGTATTTT. This sequence encodes CAWSVGAGRDTQYF. Filled out from reference TRBV30 and TRBJ2-3, the complete variable domain reads SQTIHQWPATLVQPVGSPLSLECTVEGTSNPNLYWYRQAAGRGLQLLFYSVGIGQISSEVPQNLSASRPQDRQFILSSKKLLLSDSGFYLCAWSVGAGRDTQYFGPGTRLTVL.

The V call is TRBV18, the J call TRBJ1-4, with D possibly matching TRBD1 (6 bases). The germline V gene has CDR1 KGHSH and CDR2 LQKENI. With 3 bases removed from V and 7 bases from J, the gap between germline ends came to 15 bases. The CDR3 covers 15 residues. The CDR3 sequence is CASSPLGGGGEKLFF. The DNA of the CDR3 is TGTGCCAGCTCACCGCTCGGGGGCGGGGGTGAAAAACTGTTTTTT.

The V call is TRBV30, the J call TRBJ2-2; 10 bases match TRBD2. Germline V CDR1 and CDR2: GTSNPN, SVGIG (reference sequence). This CDR3 region has 16 residues. Unmatched junction bases numbered 10, after V lost 2 bases and J lost 7 bases. This CDR3 is CAWSPRARLAGGELFF. The CDR3 nucleotides are TGTGCCTGGAGTCCTAGGGCTAGACTAGCGGGCGGGGAGCTGTTTTTT.

This chain links TRBV7-2 with TRBJ2-4; TRBD2 matches 7 bases. The CDR3 covers 14 residues. After removal of 4 bases from V and 7 bases from J, the junction contained 7 bases not matched to a gene. From germline, CDR1 is SGHTA and CDR2 FQGNSA. The CDR3 loop reads CASSWIAGANIQYF. The DNA of the CDR3 is TGTGCCAGCAGCTGGATTGCGGGAGCCAACATTCAGTACTTC.

The rearrangement joins TRBV18 to TRBJ1-1; D may be TRBD1 (6 bases). Germline V gene sequence: CDR1 KGHSH, CDR2 LQKENI. Trimming removed 2 bases from V and 7 bases from J, with 17 bases in between. The CDR3 spans 15 residues. CDR3 loop: CASSPNMAGDIEAFF. CDR3 sequence (DNA): TGTGCCAGCTCACCAAATATGGCAGGGGACATTGAAGCTTTCTTT.

The chain's CDR3 is CASSLLGSGRASTDTQYF. The CDR3 coding sequence is TGTGCCAGCAGTTTACTCGGAAGCGGGAGGGCTAGCACAGATACGCAGTATTTT. The chain is built from TRBV27 and TRBJ2-3, with 10 bases identical to TRBD2. CDR3 size: 18 residues. Germline V gene lookup returns CDR1 MNHEY and CDR2 SMNVEV (reference sequence). V lost 2 bases, J lost 0 bases, and 8 bases stayed unmatched.

This chain connects TRBV15 to TRBJ2-5; 7 bases are a match to TRBD1. Germline CDR1 reads LNHNV; CDR2 reads YYDKDF (reference sequence). The ends lost 0 bases at V and 1 base at J; junction bases unmatched: 5. CDR3 size: 16 residues. CDR3 sequence: CATSRDRQGFQETQYF. CDR3 DNA: TGTGCCACCAGCAGAGATAGACAGGGCTTCCAAGAGACCCAGTACTTC.

As to this clone: Other DNA sequences from this sample encode an identical CDR3 as well. The chain joins TRBV6-5 to TRBJ1-5, with 7 positions matching TRBD1. After removal of 0 bases from V and 4 bases from J, the junction contained 3 bases not matched to a gene. The germline CDR1 and CDR2 sequences are MNHEY and SVGAGI. The CDR3 spans 15 residues. The CDR3, as DNA: TGTGCCAGCAGTTACTCGGGACAGCAGAATCAGCCCCAGCATTTT. It translates to CASSYSGQQNQPQHF.

J is TRBJ2-2 and V is TRBV5-1; TRBD2 matches 14 bases. The CDR3 sequence is 18 residues long. V lost 3 bases, J lost 0 bases, and 4 bases stayed unmatched. Germline CDR1 reads SGHRS; CDR2 reads YFSETQ. The CDR3 region is CASSSPGLAGANTGELFF. CDR3 sequence (DNA): TGCGCCAGCAGCTCGCCGGGACTAGCGGGGGCGAACACCGGGGAGCTGTTTTTT.

The chain has TRBV7-6 and TRBJ2-4; tentatively, D is TRBD1 (5 bases). Trimming left V 0 bases short and J 4 bases short, with 13 bases between. Per the germline V gene, CDR1 is SGHVS and CDR2 is FNYEAQ. The CDR3 totals 16 residues. The CDR3 protein is CASSLAVWGDKNIQYF. CDR3 sequence (DNA): TGTGCCAGCAGCTTAGCGGTTTGGGGCGATAAAAACATTCAGTACTTC. The whole variable domain, filled in from reference TRBV7-6 and TRBJ2-4, reads GAGVSQSPRYKVTKRGQDVALRCDPISGHVSLYWYRQALGQGPEFLTYFNYEAQQDKSGLPNDRFSAERPEGSISTLTIQRTEQRDSAMYRCASSLAVWGDKNIQYFGAGTRLSVL.

This clone was seen once. This chain uses TRBV5-1 with TRBJ1-2; no clear D gene. V was pared by 4 bases and J by 5 bases, with 15 bases between. The CDR3 totals 14 residues. Germline V lookup: CDR1 SGHRS, CDR2 YFSETQ. The chain's CDR3 is CASSPQWRNYGYTF. The DNA of the CDR3 is TGCGCCAGCAGCCCTCAATGGAGGAATTATGGCTACACCTTC.

V is TRBV7-8 and J is TRBJ2-7; 9 bases line up with TRBD2. This CDR3 is built from 16 residues. Trimming removed 1 base from V and 3 bases from J; junction bases left unmatched: 7. Germline V gene data show CDR1 as SGHVS and CDR2 as FQNEAQ. CDR3 region: CASSLGPAGGVYEQYF. The CDR3 DNA is TGTGCCAGCAGCTTAGGCCCAGCGGGAGGCGTCTACGAGCAGTACTTC.

This clone was recorded only once. The J gene is TRBJ1-5, the V gene TRBV2; 7 bases map to TRBD1. This CDR3 has 18 amino acids. The J segment lost 0 bases and the V segment lost 5 bases, leaving 13 bases of the junction unmatched. CDR1 is SNHLY and CDR2 is FYNNEI in the germline V gene. The CDR3 coding sequence is TGTGCCAGCAGTTCCGGGACAGACCTTGTTTATAGCAATCAGCCCCAGCATTTT. This gives the protein CASSSGTDLVYSNQPQHF.

The chain carries TRBV6-1 and TRBJ2-7; 9 bases are a match to TRBD1. V shed 2 bases, J shed 4 bases, and the junction held 12 bases outside the gene matches. The CDR3 covers 17 residues. CDR1 and CDR2 (germline): MNHNS, SASEGT. CDR3 loop: CASSETWWGQGRYEQYF. CDR3 bases: TGTGCCAGCAGTGAAACCTGGTGGGGACAGGGTAGGTACGAGCAGTACTTC.

The rearrangement links TRBV6-5 to TRBJ2-2; 9 bases line up with TRBD1. The germline V gene encodes CDR1 MNHEY and CDR2 SVGAGI. J lost 5 bases, V lost 5 bases, and 3 bases had no gene match. The CDR3 length is 14 residues. CDR3 residues: CASSRDRDTGELFF. The CDR3, as DNA: TGTGCCAGCAGTCGGGACAGGGATACCGGGGAGCTGTTTTTT.

This clone has just a few counts. The chain recombines TRBV28 with TRBJ1-3; the D is unclear. Per the germline V gene, CDR1 is MDHEN and CDR2 is SYDVKM. The CDR3 covers 15 residues. The V and J ends lost 6 bases and 0 bases respectively, with 12 bases between them. The CDR3 DNA follows: TGTGCCAGCAGACGACTTGTAGCCTCTGGAAACACCATATATTTT. Protein sequence: CASRRLVASGNTIYF.

The V gene is TRBV10-3, the J gene TRBJ2-3; TRBD2 matches at 9 bases. Germline trimming cut 2 bases from V and 1 base from J; bases unmatched to any gene: 16. CDR1 ENHRY and CDR2 SYGVKD come from the germline V gene. CDR3 length: 20 amino acids. The chain's CDR3 is CAISEPPPVRGRAGTDTQYF. The CDR3 coding sequence is TGTGCCATCAGTGAGCCACCCCCAGTACGCGGGAGGGCCGGCACAGATACGCAGTATTTT.

The rearrangement links TRBV15 to TRBJ2-1; the match to TRBD2 covers 10 bases. The CDR3 consists of 18 residues. The germline CDR1 and CDR2 sequences are LNHNV and YYDKDF (reference sequence). J gave up 5 bases and V 0 bases, and 10 bases lay outside the gene matches. This CDR3 reads CATSRDQRAGGLHNEQFF. The CDR3 DNA reads as TGTGCCACCAGCAGAGATCAGAGAGCGGGAGGGCTCCACAATGAGCAGTTCTTC.

This clone was recorded a few times. The chain links TRBV24-1 to TRBJ2-7, with 9 bases fitting TRBD2. CDR1 and CDR2 (germline): KGHDR, SFDVKD. CDR3 length: 16 amino acids. V dropped 0 bases and J dropped 3; count of bases not matched to a gene: 5. The CDR3 here is CATSDLGSSGNYEQYF. The CDR3 bases are TGTGCCACCAGTGATTTGGGGTCTAGCGGGAACTACGAGCAGTACTTC.

This clone was seen only a few times. The V and J genes are TRBV7-2 and TRBJ2-2; tentatively, D is TRBD2 (6 bases). This CDR3 spans 14 amino acids. CDR1 SGHTA and CDR2 FQGNSA come from the germline V gene. V lost 6 bases and J lost 5, with 13 bases in between. The DNA of the CDR3 is TGTGCCAGCAGACCCTACCTAGCGACCGGGGAGCTGTTTTTT. As protein: CASRPYLATGELFF.

The chain recombines TRBV27 with TRBJ2-1, with 10 bases lining up with TRBD2. Per germline, CDR1 MNHEY and CDR2 SMNVEV (reference sequence). The CDR3 runs 17 residues. Trimming at V came to 0 bases and at J to 5 bases, leaving 7 bases not matched to a gene. CDR3 loop: CASSLSRRLAGDNEQFF. For the CDR3, the DNA is TGTGCCAGCAGTTTATCGAGGCGACTAGCGGGTGACAATGAGCAGTTCTTC.

The chain employs TRBV6-5 and TRBJ2-7, with D possibly TRBD1 on 6 matching bases. Trimming removed 5 bases from V and 6 bases from J, with 17 bases in between. Germline V gives CDR1 MNHEY, CDR2 SVGAGI. The CDR3 runs 14 residues. The CDR3 sequence is CASSTPRGKSEQYF. CDR3 bases: TGTGCCAGCAGTACCCCAAGGGGGAAAAGCGAGCAGTACTTC.

The chain carries TRBV29-1 and TRBJ2-7, with D tentatively TRBD2 (6 bases). Germline values: CDR1 SQVTM, CDR2 ANQGSEA. With 4 bases removed from V and 6 bases from J, the gap between germline ends came to 10 bases. The CDR3 covers 11 residues. CDR3 sequence (DNA): TGCAGCGTTGGAGGAGGGACCGAGCAGTACTTC. Its protein is CSVGGGTEQYF.